These T cell receptor beta chains were read from a single sample in a study of blood T cell repertoires in COVID-19. The protocol was immunoSEQ multiplex PCR, while the TCRdb copy is restricted to in-frame clones and leaves out a portion. The repertoire consists of about 220,000 clones, with 82% occurring once and the leading ten covering roughly 5.1%. Sequenced material: peripheral blood. The origin of the receptors is a woman aged 70-85 years with COVID-19, enrolled during active disease. Both conserved end residues are part of each CDR3. The order of the fields is V gene, J gene, clone size, D gene, CDR3 DNA, CDR3 protein. A D gene is named only where the DNA matches it firmly. Rows may omit the clone size; those that give it use once, few, many or a size class.

v_call: TRBV24-1; j_call: TRBJ1-2; clone_size: few; d_call: TRBD1; cdr3_nt: TGTGCCACCAGGGGGGGGACAGGGAATGGCTACACCTTC; cdr3_aa: CATRGGTGNGYTF
v_call: TRBV19; j_call: TRBJ2-7; clone_size: -; d_call: TRBD1; cdr3_nt: TGTGCCAGTAGTATGCGACAGGGTATCTACGAGCAGTACTTC; cdr3_aa: CASSMRQGIYEQYF
v_call: TRBV29-1; j_call: TRBJ2-7; clone_size: -; d_call: TRBD2; cdr3_nt: TGCAGCGTTGAAGGGACTAGGGTGGGGGAGCAGTACTTC; cdr3_aa: CSVEGTRVGEQYF
v_call: TRBV2; j_call: TRBJ1-2; clone_size: -; d_call: -; cdr3_nt: TGTGCCAGCAAGCAGGGATTGGATGGCTACACCTTC; cdr3_aa: CASKQGLDGYTF
v_call: TRBV2; j_call: TRBJ1-5; clone_size: -; d_call: -; cdr3_nt: TGTGCCAGCAGTGACAGGGCAAATCAGCCCCAGCATTTT; cdr3_aa: CASSDRANQPQHF
v_call: TRBV9; j_call: TRBJ2-7; clone_size: -; d_call: TRBD2; cdr3_nt: TGTGCCAGCAGCGTCGGGTCTAGCGGGAGGGTCGAGCAGTACTTC; cdr3_aa: CASSVGSSGRVEQYF
v_call: TRBV4-3; j_call: TRBJ1-1; clone_size: -; d_call: -; cdr3_nt: TGCGCCAGCAGCCTCAGGGGGAACACTGAAGCTTTCTTT; cdr3_aa: CASSLRGNTEAFF
v_call: TRBV18; j_call: TRBJ1-1; clone_size: -; d_call: -; cdr3_nt: TGTGCCAGCTCACCACGTTTTACGGGGGGAGGTGAAGCTTTCTTT; cdr3_aa: CASSPRFTGGGEAFF
v_call: TRBV5-1; j_call: TRBJ2-1; clone_size: -; d_call: -; cdr3_nt: TGCGCCAGCAGCTTCGGTGGGACGGGGAGGATCAATGAGCAGTTCTTC; cdr3_aa: CASSFGGTGRINEQFF
v_call: TRBV3-1/TRBV3-2; j_call: TRBJ2-1; clone_size: -; d_call: -; cdr3_nt: TGTGCCAGCAGCCGCAATCCAGGGTTCTCCTACAATGAGCAGTTCTTC; cdr3_aa: CASSRNPGFSYNEQFF